These 2 T cell receptor beta chains came from one sample sequenced in a study of beta chain features in type 1 diabetes. Expressed TCRB transcripts got sequenced, as all isolated RNA was reverse transcribed. Some clones are missing from TCRdb's copy, which holds only in-frame ones; the method was immunoSEQ multiplex PCR. This repertoire shows about 150,000 clones, roughly 48% found once; its top ten account for under 0.5%. Input material: Tregs from blood. These receptors were taken from a man between 18 and 35 years old in good health.

This clone was detected only once. The chain couples TRBV19 to TRBJ2-5, with D perhaps matching TRBD2 (6 bases). CDR3 length: 14 residues. The V gene lost 3 bases and the J gene lost 4 bases, with 12 bases spanning the gap. Per germline, CDR1 LNHDA and CDR2 SQIVND (reference sequence). The CDR3 loop is CASSMGQGGETQYF. The CDR3 DNA is TGTGCCAGTAGTATGGGTCAGGGAGGAGAGACCCAGTACTTC.

The sample holds a few counts of this clone. The V and J genes are TRBV19 and TRBJ1-4; D unresolved. Germline lookup yields CDR1 LNHDA and CDR2 SQIVND (reference sequence). The V end lost 10 bases, the J end lost 12 bases, and 18 bases lay between the germline ends. The CDR3 consists of 12 residues. This CDR3 is CATSVGRLELFF. The DNA of the CDR3 is TGTGCCACCTCCGTGGGGAGGCTCGAACTGTTTTTT.